The entry that follows covers one T cell receptor (beta chain) sequence. V was clipped by 5 bases and J by 0 bases, with 10 bases between them. This CDR3 region has 15 residues. Germline V gives CDR1 WNHNN, CDR2 SYGVQD (reference sequence). These data belong to a study of control samples from healthy donors and cancer patients. The protocol was immunoSEQ multiplex PCR, while the TCRdb copy is restricted to in-frame clones and leaves out a portion. The table lists 120,000 or so clones, around 87% of them singletons. V and J are TRBV10-1 and TRBJ2-2; D possibly matches TRBD1 or TRBD2 (5 bases each). The source of this sequence is a man in his forties in good health. Sequencing was carried out using blood. For the CDR3, the DNA is TGCGCCAGCAGTTGGGACGCAACGAACACCGGGGAGCTGTTTTTT. This encodes CASSWDATNTGELFF.